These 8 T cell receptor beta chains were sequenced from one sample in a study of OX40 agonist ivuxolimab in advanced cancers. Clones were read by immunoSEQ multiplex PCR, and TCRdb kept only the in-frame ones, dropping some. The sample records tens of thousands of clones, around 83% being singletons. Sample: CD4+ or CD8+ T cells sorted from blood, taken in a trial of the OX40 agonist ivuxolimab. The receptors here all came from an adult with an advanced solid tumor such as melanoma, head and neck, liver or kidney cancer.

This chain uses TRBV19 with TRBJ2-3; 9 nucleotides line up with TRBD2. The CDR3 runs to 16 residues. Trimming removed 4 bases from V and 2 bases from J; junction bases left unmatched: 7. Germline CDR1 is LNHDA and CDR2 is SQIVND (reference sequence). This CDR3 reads CASSKEAGGDTDTQYF. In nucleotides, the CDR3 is TGTGCCAGTAGTAAGGAAGCGGGGGGTGACACAGATACGCAGTATTTT.

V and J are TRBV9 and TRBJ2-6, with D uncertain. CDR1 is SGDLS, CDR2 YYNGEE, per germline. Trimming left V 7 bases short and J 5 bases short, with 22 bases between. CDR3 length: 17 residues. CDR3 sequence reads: CASVSGYSKSRANVLTF. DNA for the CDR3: TGTGCCAGCGTGTCCGGGTACTCAAAAAGTCGGGCCAACGTCCTGACTTTC.

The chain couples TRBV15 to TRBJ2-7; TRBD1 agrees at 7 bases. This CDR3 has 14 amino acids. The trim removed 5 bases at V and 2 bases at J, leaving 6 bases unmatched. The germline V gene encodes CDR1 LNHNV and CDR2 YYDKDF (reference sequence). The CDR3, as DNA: TGTGCCACCAGCCCAAGGGACAGAGCCTACGAGCAGTACTTC. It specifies CATSPRDRAYEQYF.

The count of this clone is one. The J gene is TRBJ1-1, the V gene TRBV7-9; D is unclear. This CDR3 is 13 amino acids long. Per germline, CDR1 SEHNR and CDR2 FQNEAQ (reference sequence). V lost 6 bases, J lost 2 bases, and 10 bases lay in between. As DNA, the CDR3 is TGTGCCAGCAGTCCCATGGGTAACACTGAAGCTTTCTTT. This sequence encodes CASSPMGNTEAFF.

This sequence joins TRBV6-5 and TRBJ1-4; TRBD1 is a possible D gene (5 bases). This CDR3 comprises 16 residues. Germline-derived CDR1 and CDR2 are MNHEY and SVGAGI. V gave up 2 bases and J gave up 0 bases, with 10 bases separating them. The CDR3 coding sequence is TGTGCCAGCAGTTACGGGGCTAGAGCAACTAATGAAAAACTGTTTTTT. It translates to CASSYGARATNEKLFF.

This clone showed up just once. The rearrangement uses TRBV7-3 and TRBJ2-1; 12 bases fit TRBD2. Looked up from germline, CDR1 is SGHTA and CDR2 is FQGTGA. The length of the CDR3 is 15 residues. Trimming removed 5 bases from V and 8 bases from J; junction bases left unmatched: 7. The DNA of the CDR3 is TGTGCCAGCAGCACGCTAGCGGGGGGGATGGATGAGCAGTTCTTC. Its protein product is CASSTLAGGMDEQFF.

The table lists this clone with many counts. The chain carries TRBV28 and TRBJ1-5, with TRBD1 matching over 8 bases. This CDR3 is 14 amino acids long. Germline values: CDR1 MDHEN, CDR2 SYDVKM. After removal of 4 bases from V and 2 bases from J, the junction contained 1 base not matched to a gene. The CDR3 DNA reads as TGTGCCAGCAGTTACAGGGGGGGCAATCAGCCCCAGCATTTT. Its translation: CASSYRGGNQPQHF.

The CDR3 sequence is CASSYSLDSSYEQYF. The CDR3, as DNA: TGTGCCAGCAGTTATTCCCTTGACAGTTCCTACGAGCAGTACTTC. The chain is built from TRBV6-6 and TRBJ2-7; D perhaps matches TRBD1 (5 bases). The CDR3 runs to 15 residues. V lost 3 bases, J lost 1 base, and 13 bases lay in between. CDR1 is MNHNY and CDR2 is SVGAGI in the germline V gene (reference sequence).